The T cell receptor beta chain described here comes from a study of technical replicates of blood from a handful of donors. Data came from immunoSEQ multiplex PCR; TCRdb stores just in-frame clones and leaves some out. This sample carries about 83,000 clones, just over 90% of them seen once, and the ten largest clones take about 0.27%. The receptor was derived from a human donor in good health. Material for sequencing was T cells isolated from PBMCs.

CDR3 in DNA: TGTGCCAGCAGCCGAACGGGGGGAGCAGAGACCCAGTACTTC. Translation: CASSRTGGAETQYF. The gene calls are TRBV28 and TRBJ2-5; 7 positions agree with TRBD2. This CDR3 spans 14 amino acids. The trim removed 6 bases at V and 4 bases at J, leaving 8 bases unmatched. The germline V gene encodes CDR1 MDHEN and CDR2 SYDVKM.